A selection of T cell receptor beta chains follows, all from one sample in a study of blood T cell repertoires in COVID-19. Generated by immunoSEQ multiplex PCR, the TCRdb table keeps only in-frame clones and is missing some. The table has 430,000 or so clones, approximately 90% seen once. What was sequenced was peripheral blood. The source of these receptors is a man younger than 35 with COVID-19, enrolled during active disease. The CDR3 runs from the conserved cysteine through the conserved F or W. Fields, in order: CDR3 protein, D gene, V gene. A D gene is named only where the DNA matches it firmly.

CDR3 protein: CASRSLAGVTGELFF
D gene: TRBD2
V gene: TRBV2

CDR3 protein: CASSFSLAARSYNEQFF
D gene: TRBD2
V gene: TRBV11-2

CDR3 protein: CASSRGTSGNLYNEQFF
D gene: TRBD2
V gene: TRBV7-9

CDR3 protein: CASSRDYRGNTGELFF
D gene: TRBD1
V gene: TRBV19

CDR3 protein: CASSLRGTRSNQPQHF
D gene: NA
V gene: TRBV28

CDR3 protein: CASRKGQSNTEAFF
D gene: TRBD1
V gene: TRBV2

CDR3 protein: CASRAAFRNTEAFF
D gene: NA
V gene: TRBV6-5

CDR3 protein: CASSRDGELFF
D gene: NA
V gene: TRBV2

CDR3 protein: CASSQRRLLRGNEKLFF
D gene: NA
V gene: TRBV14

CDR3 protein: CASSPGLASYNEQFF
D gene: TRBD2
V gene: TRBV7-8

CDR3 protein: CASSWGDSYEQYF
D gene: NA
V gene: TRBV7-9

CDR3 protein: CASALVGTQYF
D gene: NA
V gene: TRBV7-3

CDR3 protein: CASSPRGGARLNTEAFF
D gene: NA
V gene: TRBV18

CDR3 protein: CASSSDRGNYGYTF
D gene: TRBD1
V gene: TRBV5-1

CDR3 protein: CASSLAVEPHYGYTF
D gene: NA
V gene: TRBV5-6

CDR3 protein: CASSSAGGADYGYTF
D gene: NA
V gene: TRBV13

CDR3 protein: CASSLYRSPNNEQFF
D gene: NA
V gene: TRBV5-4

CDR3 protein: CASSPHLARAGNSPLHF
D gene: NA
V gene: TRBV7-8

CDR3 protein: CASSPASGRGTQYF
D gene: TRBD2
V gene: TRBV11-1

CDR3 protein: CASSIGDRSNQPQHF
D gene: NA
V gene: TRBV19

CDR3 protein: CASRPIQGSYEQYF
D gene: NA
V gene: TRBV5-5

CDR3 protein: CASRERGANNEQFF
D gene: TRBD2
V gene: TRBV6-5

CDR3 protein: CASSGPPRPDRASYEQYF
D gene: TRBD1
V gene: TRBV5-1

CDR3 protein: CASSLVGLAGGSYNEQFF
D gene: TRBD2
V gene: TRBV5-8

CDR3 protein: CASSYVAGTGELFF
D gene: NA
V gene: TRBV6-5

CDR3 protein: CASSSQPTSGSSYNEQFF
D gene: TRBD2
V gene: TRBV7-2

CDR3 protein: CASSWEGTVEQYF
D gene: TRBD2
V gene: TRBV28

CDR3 protein: CASSYSSSMEQYF
D gene: NA
V gene: TRBV6-2/TRBV6-3